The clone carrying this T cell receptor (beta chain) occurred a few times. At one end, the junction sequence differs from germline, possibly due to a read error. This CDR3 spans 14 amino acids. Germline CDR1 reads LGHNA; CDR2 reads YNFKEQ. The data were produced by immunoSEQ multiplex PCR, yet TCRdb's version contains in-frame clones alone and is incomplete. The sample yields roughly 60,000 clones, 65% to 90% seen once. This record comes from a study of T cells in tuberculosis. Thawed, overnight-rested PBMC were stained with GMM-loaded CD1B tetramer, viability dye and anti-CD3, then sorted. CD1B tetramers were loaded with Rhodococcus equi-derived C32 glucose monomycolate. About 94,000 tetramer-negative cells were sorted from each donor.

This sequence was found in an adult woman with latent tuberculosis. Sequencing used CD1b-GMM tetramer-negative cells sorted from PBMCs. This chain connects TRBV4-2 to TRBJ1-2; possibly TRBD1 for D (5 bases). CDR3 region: CASSQGEGAYGYTF. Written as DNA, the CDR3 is TGTGCCAGCAGTCAAGGGGAGGGTGCCTATGGCTACACCTTC.